The text below deals with one T cell receptor beta chain. The antigen is not known. Sequenced by immunoSEQ multiplex PCR; TCRdb stores in-frame clones only, minus some. This repertoire shows fewer than 200,000 clones, 90% to 95% found once; its top ten account for roughly 4.4%. The sample is drawn from a study of T cell responses to AZD1222 COVID-19 vaccine. Findings of the study overall: Spike-specific TCR breadth and depth were elevated following two AZD1222 doses. Just a handful of AZD1222 recipients were seropositive at baseline. Reportedly, nearly half of unique spike TCRs recognized epitopes outside B.1.351/B.1.1.7 mutations.

CDR1 is SGHRS and CDR2 is YFSETQ in the germline V gene. Losses at the gene ends were 1 base for V and 6 bases for J; bases not matched to a gene: 5. This CDR3 spans 15 amino acids. This sample comprised peripheral blood, obtained on day 0 of MenACWY control vaccination. This chain uses TRBV5-1 with TRBJ1-4; 8 bases are shared with TRBD1. The TCR originated in an adult in good health. CDR3 region: CASSLSQGADEKLFF. In nucleotides, the CDR3 is TGCGCCAGCAGCTTGTCCCAGGGGGCCGATGAAAAACTGTTTTTT.